Following are 6 T cell receptor beta chains from one sample sequenced in a study of T-cell memory formation after mild COVID-19. Via MiXCR, TCRdb re-called the 5' RACE reads, giving one row per CDR3 protein. The sample lists around 210,000 distinct CDR3 sequences, 7.5% to 10% occurring once. Sequences were obtained from PBMCs or a T cell subset sorted from them (not recorded which). Every receptor here comes from a man younger than 35 who had mild COVID-19 (a few samples of this study predate the infection). Cell type and time point are not known.

V and J are TRBV7-2 and TRBJ2-5, with TRBD2 matching 14 bases. This CDR3 has 16 residues. After removal of 5 bases from V and 3 bases from J, the junction contained 5 bases not matched to a gene. CDR1 and CDR2 (germline): SGHTA, FQGNSA. CDR3 DNA sequence: TGTGCCAGCAGCCGAAGGGGACTAGCGGGAGAAGAGACCCAGTACTTC. This encodes CASSRRGLAGEETQYF.

This chain uses TRBV6-5 with TRBJ1-2; the match to TRBD1 covers 7 bases. Per germline, CDR1 MNHEY and CDR2 SVGAGI. V lost 5 bases to trimming and J lost 4 bases; unmatched junction nucleotides: 10. This CDR3 contains 15 residues. The chain's CDR3 is CASSTTTGRLYGYTF. CDR3 sequence (DNA): TGTGCCAGCAGTACAACGACAGGGAGGCTCTATGGCTACACCTTC.

The chain couples TRBV12-3 or TRBV12-4 to TRBJ1-1; 7 nucleotides match TRBD1. This CDR3 region has 14 residues. The V segment lost 6 bases and the J segment 1 base; nucleotides outside the gene matches: 5. The CDR3 DNA is TGTGCCAGCAGCTTTGCAGGGGGGAACACTGAAGCTTTCTTT. Amino acid sequence: CASSFAGGNTEAFF.

The chain carries TRBV2 and TRBJ2-7; D is tentatively TRBD1 or TRBD2 (5 bases each). This CDR3 region has 15 residues. Between the trimmed V and J ends, which lost 4 bases and 4 bases, there was a span of 17 bases. Germline V lookup: CDR1 SNHLY, CDR2 FYNNEI. The DNA for the CDR3 is TGTGCCAGCAGTGGGGACCGCGCCTCGGGGTACGAGCAGTACTTC. Its protein product is CASSGDRASGYEQYF.

This clonotype was found a few times. The chain combines TRBV7-9 with TRBJ1-3; TRBD1 might be the D (6 bases). Trimming shortened V by 5 bases and J by 0 bases, and 14 bases separated the two germline ends. Per germline, CDR1 SEHNR and CDR2 FQNEAQ (reference sequence). The CDR3 spans 16 residues. CDR3 protein: CASSTATGHSGNTIYF. CDR3 bases: TGTGCCAGCAGCACAGCGACAGGCCACTCTGGAAACACCATATATTTT.

This chain connects TRBV6-6 to TRBJ2-3; D possibly corresponds to TRBD2 (9 bases). This CDR3 region has 18 residues. Trimming shortened V by 5 bases and J by 1 base, and 22 bases separated the two germline ends. Germline loops: CDR1 MNHNY, CDR2 SVGAGI (reference sequence). The CDR3 loop is CASSPTGGLALRTDTQYF. The CDR3 nucleotides are TGTGCCAGCAGTCCAACAGGGGGACTAGCCTTACGCACAGATACGCAGTATTTT.